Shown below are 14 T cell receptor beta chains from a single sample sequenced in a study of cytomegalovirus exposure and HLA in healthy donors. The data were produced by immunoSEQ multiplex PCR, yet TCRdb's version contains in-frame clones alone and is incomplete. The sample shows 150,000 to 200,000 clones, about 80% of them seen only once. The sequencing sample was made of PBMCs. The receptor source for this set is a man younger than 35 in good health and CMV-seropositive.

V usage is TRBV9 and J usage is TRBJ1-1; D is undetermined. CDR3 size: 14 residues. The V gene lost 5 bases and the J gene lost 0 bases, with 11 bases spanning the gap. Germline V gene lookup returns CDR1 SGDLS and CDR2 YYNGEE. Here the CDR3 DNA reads TGTGCCAGCAGTACCGGTGGGCTGAACACTGAAGCTTTCTTT. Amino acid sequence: CASSTGGLNTEAFF.

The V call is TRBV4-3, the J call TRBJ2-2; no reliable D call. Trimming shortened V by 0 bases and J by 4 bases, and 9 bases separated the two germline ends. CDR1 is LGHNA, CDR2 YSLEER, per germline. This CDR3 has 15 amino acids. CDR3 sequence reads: CASSQDLEVTGELFF. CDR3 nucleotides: TGCGCCAGCAGCCAAGATCTAGAAGTCACCGGGGAGCTGTTTTTT.

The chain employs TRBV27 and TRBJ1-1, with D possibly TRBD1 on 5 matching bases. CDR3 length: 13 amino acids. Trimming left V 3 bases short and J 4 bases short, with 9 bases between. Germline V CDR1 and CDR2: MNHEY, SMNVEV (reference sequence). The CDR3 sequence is CASSLTGGTEAFF. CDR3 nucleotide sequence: TGTGCCAGCAGTTTGACGGGGGGCACTGAAGCTTTCTTT.

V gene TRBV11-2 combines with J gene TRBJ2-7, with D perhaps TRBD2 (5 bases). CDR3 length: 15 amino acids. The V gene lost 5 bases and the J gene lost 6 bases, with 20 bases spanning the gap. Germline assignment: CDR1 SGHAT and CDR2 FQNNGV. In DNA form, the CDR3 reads TGTGCCAGCAGCCAAGCTCGTGGCGGAGGTGGCGAGCAGTACTTC. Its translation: CASSQARGGGGEQYF.

The CDR3 nucleotides are TGTGCCAGCAGGACCGGGACAGGGTCGTACGAGCAGTACTTC. Protein product: CASRTGTGSYEQYF. The J gene is TRBJ2-7, the V gene TRBV6-1; TRBD1 matches at 9 bases. The CDR3 runs 14 residues. In germline, CDR1 is MNHNS, CDR2 SASEGT. The ends lost 6 bases at V and 4 bases at J; junction bases unmatched: 7.

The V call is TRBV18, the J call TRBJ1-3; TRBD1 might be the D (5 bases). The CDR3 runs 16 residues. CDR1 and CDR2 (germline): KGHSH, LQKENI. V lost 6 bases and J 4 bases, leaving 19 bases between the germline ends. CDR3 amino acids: CASSPNRRVEGNTIYF. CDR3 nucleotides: TGTGCCAGCTCCCCGAACAGGAGGGTGGAAGGAAACACCATATATTTT.

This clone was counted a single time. The CDR3 sequence is CAWSAGVSETQYF. The CDR3 DNA reads as TGTGCCTGGAGCGCAGGGGTTTCGGAGACCCAGTACTTC. The chain combines TRBV30 with TRBJ2-5; perhaps TRBD1 as D (6 bases). The CDR3 runs 13 residues. V shed 3 bases and J shed 5 bases, with 13 bases lying between them. The V gene's germline CDR1 is GTSNPN and CDR2 SVGIG (reference sequence).

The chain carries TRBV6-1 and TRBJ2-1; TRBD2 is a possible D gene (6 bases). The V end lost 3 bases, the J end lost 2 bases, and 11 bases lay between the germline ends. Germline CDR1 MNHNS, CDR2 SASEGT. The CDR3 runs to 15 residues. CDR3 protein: CASSEAGLAYNEQFF. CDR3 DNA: TGTGCCAGCAGTGAGGCGGGACTTGCCTACAATGAGCAGTTCTTC.

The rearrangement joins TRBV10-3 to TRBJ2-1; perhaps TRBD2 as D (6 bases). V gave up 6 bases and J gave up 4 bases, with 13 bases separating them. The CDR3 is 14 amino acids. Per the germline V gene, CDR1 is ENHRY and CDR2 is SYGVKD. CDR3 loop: CAIRSERAYNEQFF. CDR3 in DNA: TGTGCCATCAGATCCGAGCGGGCGTACAATGAGCAGTTCTTC.

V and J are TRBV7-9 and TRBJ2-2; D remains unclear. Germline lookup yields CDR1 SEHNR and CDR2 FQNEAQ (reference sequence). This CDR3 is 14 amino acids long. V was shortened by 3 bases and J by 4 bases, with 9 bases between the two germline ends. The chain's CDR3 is CASSFSTSTGELFF. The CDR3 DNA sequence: TGTGCCAGCAGCTTTTCGACAAGCACCGGGGAGCTGTTTTTT.

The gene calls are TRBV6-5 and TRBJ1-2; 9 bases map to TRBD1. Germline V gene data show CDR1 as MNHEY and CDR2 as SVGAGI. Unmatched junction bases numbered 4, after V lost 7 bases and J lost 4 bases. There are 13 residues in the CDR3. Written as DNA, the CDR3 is TGTGCCAGCATGGACAGGGGCAGCTATGGCTACACCTTC. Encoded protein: CASMDRGSYGYTF.

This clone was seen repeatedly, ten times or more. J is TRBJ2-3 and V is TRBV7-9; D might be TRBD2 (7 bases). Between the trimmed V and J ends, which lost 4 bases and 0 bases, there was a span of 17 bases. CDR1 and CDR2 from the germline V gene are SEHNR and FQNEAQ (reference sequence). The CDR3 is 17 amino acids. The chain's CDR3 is CASSWGGRERSTDTQYF. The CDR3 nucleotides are TGTGCCAGCAGCTGGGGGGGGCGGGAGAGGAGCACAGATACGCAGTATTTT. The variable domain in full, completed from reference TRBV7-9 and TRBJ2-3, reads DTGVSQNPRHKITKRGQNVTFRCDPISEHNRLYWYRQTLGQGPEFLTYFQNEAQLEKSRLLSDRFSAERPKGSFSTLEIQRTEQGDSAMYLCASSWGGRERSTDTQYFGPGTRLTVL.

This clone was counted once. CDR3 DNA: TGTGCCAGCAGTTACGCAGGGGGCACAGATACGCAGTATTTT. Its translation is CASSYAGGTDTQYF. The chain carries TRBV6-6 and TRBJ2-3; perhaps TRBD1 as D (6 bases). This CDR3 spans 14 amino acids. Germline values: CDR1 MNHNY, CDR2 SVGAGI (reference sequence). Trimming pared 2 bases from V and 1 base from J, leaving 7 bases between.

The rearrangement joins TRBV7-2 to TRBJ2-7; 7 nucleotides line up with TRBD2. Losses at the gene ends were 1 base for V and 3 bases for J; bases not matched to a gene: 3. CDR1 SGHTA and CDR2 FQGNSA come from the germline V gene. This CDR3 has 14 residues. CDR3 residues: CASSLERGGYEQYF. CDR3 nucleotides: TGTGCCAGCAGCTTAGAGCGGGGTGGCTACGAGCAGTACTTC.